The entry that follows covers one T cell receptor beta chain sequence. This sample is part of a study of T cell responses to AZD1222 COVID-19 vaccine. Method: immunoSEQ multiplex PCR; TCRdb's copy keeps in-frame clones and lacks some. This repertoire shows tens of thousands of clones, more than 75% found once; its top ten account for over 15%. There are 13 residues in the CDR3. Germline V gene sequence: CDR1 SQVTM, CDR2 ANQGSEA. V lost 5 bases and J lost 2, with 12 bases in between. The chain joins TRBV29-1 to TRBJ1-1; D unclear. This specimen was peripheral blood, taken on day 0 of AZD1222 vaccination. This receptor was identified in an adult in good health. The CDR3 DNA reads as TGCAGCGTTTGGTACCCTTCAAACACTGAAGCTTTCTTT. Translation: CSVWYPSNTEAFF. Drawing the rest from reference TRBV29-1 and TRBJ1-1, the complete variable domain is SAVISQKPSRDICQRGTSLTIQCQVDSQVTMMFWYRQQPGQSLTLIATANQGSEATYESGFVIDKFPISRPNLTFSTLTVSNMSPEDSSIYLCSVWYPSNTEAFFGQGTRLTVV.